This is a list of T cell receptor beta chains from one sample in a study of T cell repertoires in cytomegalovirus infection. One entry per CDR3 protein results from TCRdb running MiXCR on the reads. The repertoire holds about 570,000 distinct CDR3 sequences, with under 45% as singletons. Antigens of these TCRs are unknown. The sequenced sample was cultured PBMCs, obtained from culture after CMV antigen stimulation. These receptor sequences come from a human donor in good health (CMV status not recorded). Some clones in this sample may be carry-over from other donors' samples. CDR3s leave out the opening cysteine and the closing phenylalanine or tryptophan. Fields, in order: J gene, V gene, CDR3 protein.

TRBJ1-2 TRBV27 ASSFSGTYNYNYGYT
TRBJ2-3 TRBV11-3 ASSPQGLSTDTQY
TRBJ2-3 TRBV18 ASSPTAGLAGADTQY
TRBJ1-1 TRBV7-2 ASSPDRDTEAF
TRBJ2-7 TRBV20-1 SARGGGDSYEQY
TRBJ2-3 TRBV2 ASITATANTDTQY
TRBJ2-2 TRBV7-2 ASSSVAGGFANTGELF
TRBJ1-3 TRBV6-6 ASSYLLHGDAGNTIY
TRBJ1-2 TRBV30 ACQRDGYT
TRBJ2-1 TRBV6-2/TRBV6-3 ASKRDRGNYNEQF